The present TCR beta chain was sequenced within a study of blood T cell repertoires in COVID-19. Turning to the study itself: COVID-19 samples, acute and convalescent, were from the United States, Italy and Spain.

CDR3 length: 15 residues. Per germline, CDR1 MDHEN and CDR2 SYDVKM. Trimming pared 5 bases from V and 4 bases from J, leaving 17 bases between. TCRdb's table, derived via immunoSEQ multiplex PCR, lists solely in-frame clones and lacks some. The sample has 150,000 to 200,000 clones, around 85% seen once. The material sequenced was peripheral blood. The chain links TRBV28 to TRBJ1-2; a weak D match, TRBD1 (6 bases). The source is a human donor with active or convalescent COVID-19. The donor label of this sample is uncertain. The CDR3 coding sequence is TGTGCCAGCAGTGATTCGGACAGAACTTCCTATGGCTACACCTTC. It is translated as CASSDSDRTSYGYTF.